Presented here are 3 T cell receptor beta chains from one specimen sequenced in a study of identical twins. Each CDR3 protein gets one entry after TCRdb re-called the 5' RACE reads with MiXCR. The data show hundreds of thousands of distinct CDR3 sequences, about 8.1% seen once. These data were likewise used in another study, on yellow fever vaccine responses in identical twins.

Sequencing was done on a sample of memory (CD45RO+) T cells sorted from blood. These receptors all stem from a woman between 18 and 29 years old in good health.

The table lists this clonotype with many counts. The CDR3 region is CASSHRTGPDLYV. In DNA form, the CDR3 reads TGTGCCAGCAGCCACCGGACAGGGCCAGATTTGTACGTC. The V call is TRBV3-1, the J call TRBJ2-7; 8 bases agree with TRBD1. CDR1 LGHDT and CDR2 YNNKEL come from the germline V gene (reference sequence). V lost 3 bases, J lost 12 bases, and 10 bases stayed unmatched. The CDR3 covers 13 residues.

The CDR3 coding sequence is TGTGCCAGCAGTGAAGTACTAGCGACAGATACGCAGTATTTT. It is translated as CASSEVLATDTQYF. The V call is TRBV6-1, the J call TRBJ2-3; TRBD2 aligns across 7 bases. CDR1 and CDR2 (germline): MNHNS, SASEGT. Germline trimming cut 1 base from V and 3 bases from J; bases unmatched to any gene: 1. This CDR3 contains 14 residues.

V gene TRBV6-5 combines with J gene TRBJ2-2; no firm D call. Trimming pared 0 bases from V and 10 bases from J, leaving 15 bases between. CDR3 size: 15 residues. CDR1 and CDR2 from the germline V gene are MNHEY and SVGAGI. The CDR3 spells CASSYSPAASKELFF. CDR3 nucleotides: TGTGCCAGCAGTTACTCCCCGGCCGCCTCCAAGGAGCTGTTTTTT.